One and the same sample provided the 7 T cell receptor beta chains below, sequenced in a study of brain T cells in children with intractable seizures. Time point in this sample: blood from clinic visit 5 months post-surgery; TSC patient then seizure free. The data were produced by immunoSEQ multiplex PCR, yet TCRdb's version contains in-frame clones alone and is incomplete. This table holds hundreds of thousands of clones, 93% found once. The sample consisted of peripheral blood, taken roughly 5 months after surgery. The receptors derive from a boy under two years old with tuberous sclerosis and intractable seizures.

The CDR3 loop reads CSPTLTVSYEQYF. DNA of the CDR3: TGCAGCCCGACTCTGACAGTCTCCTACGAGCAGTACTTC. The chain uses TRBV29-1 and TRBJ2-7, with TRBD1 as a possible D gene (5 bases). With 8 bases removed from V and 0 bases from J, the gap between germline ends came to 14 bases. The CDR3 is 13 residues long. Germline CDR1 SQVTM, CDR2 ANQGSEA.

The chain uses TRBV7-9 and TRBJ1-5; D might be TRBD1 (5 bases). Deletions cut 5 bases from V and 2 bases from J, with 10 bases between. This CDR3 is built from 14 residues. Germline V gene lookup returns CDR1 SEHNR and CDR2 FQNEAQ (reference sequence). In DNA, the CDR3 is TGTGCCAGCAGCAAGACAGAGGGCAATCAGCCCCAGCATTTT. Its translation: CASSKTEGNQPQHF.

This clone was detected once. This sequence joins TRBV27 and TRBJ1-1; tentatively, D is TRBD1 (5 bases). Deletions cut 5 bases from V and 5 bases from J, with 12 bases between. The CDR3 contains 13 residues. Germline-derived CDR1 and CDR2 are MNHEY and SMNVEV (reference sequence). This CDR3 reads CASSTTGYTEAFF. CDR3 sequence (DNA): TGTGCCAGCAGTACTACAGGTTATACTGAAGCTTTCTTT.

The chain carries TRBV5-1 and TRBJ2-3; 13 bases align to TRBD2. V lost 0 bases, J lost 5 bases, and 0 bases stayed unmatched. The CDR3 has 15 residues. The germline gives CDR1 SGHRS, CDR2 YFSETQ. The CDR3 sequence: CASSLGLAGGDTQYF. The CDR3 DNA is TGCGCCAGCAGCTTGGGACTAGCGGGAGGAGATACGCAGTATTTT.

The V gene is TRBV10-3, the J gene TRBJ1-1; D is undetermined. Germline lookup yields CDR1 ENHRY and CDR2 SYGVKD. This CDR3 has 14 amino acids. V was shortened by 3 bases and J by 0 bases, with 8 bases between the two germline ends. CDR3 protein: CAISDRDMNTEAFF. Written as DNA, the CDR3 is TGTGCCATCAGTGACAGAGACATGAACACTGAAGCTTTCTTT.

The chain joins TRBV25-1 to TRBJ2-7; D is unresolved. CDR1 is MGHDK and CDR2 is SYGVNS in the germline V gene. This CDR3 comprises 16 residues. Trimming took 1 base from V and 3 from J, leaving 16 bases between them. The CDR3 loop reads CASSESTDLILYEQYF. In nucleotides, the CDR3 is TGTGCCAGCAGTGAATCGACGGACCTAATACTCTACGAGCAGTACTTC.

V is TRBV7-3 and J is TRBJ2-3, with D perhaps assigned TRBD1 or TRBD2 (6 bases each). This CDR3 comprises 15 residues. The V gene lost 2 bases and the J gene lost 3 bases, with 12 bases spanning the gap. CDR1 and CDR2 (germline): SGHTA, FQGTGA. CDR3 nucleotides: TGTGCCAGCAGCTTACGGGGGCGAGAAACAGATACGCAGTATTTT. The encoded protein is CASSLRGRETDTQYF.